Sequencing of this T cell receptor (beta chain) was carried out in a study of blood T cell repertoires in COVID-19. At the level of the study: Samples of COVID-19 (acute and convalescent) were obtained from the United States, Italy and Spain. PBMCs, B-cell-depleted T cells, or T cells provided the cDNA or gDNA that made up the material.

Original methodology: Scientists estimated how many nucleated cells there were by amplifying reference gene primers. Data came from immunoSEQ multiplex PCR; TCRdb stores just in-frame clones and leaves some out. That table furnishes V, J and clone size, whereas the DNA furnished D and trimming. The sample contains roughly 120,000 clones, roughly four fifths of which appear only once. CDR1 is MNHNS, CDR2 SASEGT, per germline. The V and J ends lost 2 bases and 7 bases respectively, with 5 bases between them. This CDR3 has 11 amino acids. This clonotype originated in a man in his 70s with active or convalescent COVID-19. Material: peripheral blood. The J gene is TRBJ1-2, the V gene TRBV6-1; D remains ambiguous. The CDR3 coding sequence is TGTGCCAGCAGTGAATTTCGTGGCTACACCTTC. Translating it yields CASSEFRGYTF.